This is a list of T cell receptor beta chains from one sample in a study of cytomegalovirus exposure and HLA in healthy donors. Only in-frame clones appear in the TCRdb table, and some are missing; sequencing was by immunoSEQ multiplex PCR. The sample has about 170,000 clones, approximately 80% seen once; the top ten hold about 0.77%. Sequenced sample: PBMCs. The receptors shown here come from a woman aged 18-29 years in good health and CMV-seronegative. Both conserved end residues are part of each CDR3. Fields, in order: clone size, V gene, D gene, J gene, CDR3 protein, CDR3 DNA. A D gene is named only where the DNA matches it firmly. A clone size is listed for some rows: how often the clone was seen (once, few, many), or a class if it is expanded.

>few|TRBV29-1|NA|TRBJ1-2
CSVAWGLYGYTF
TGCAGCGTCGCCTGGGGGCTATACGGCTACACCTTC
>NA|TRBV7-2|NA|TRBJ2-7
CASQGDLREQYF
TGTGCCTCCCAAGGGGATTTGAGGGAGCAGTACTTC
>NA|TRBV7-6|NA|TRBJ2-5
CASSPTTGEAKTQYF
TGTGCCAGCAGCCCCACTACAGGGGAGGCGAAGACCCAGTACTTC
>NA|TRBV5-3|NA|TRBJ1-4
CARTSEDRWDEKLFF
TGTGCCAGAACTTCTGAAGACAGGTGGGACGAAAAACTGTTTTTT
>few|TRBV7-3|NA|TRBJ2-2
CASSPDRYTGELFF
TGTGCCAGCAGCCCTGACAGATACACCGGGGAGCTGTTTTTT
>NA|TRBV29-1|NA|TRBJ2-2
CSVGQTGELFF
TGCAGCGTGGGCCAGACCGGGGAGCTGTTTTTT
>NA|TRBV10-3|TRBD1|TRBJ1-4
CAIGGQGEKLFF
TGTGCCATCGGGGGACAGGGGGAAAAACTGTTTTTT
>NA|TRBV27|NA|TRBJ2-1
CASSFGLRDYNEQFF
TGTGCCAGCAGTTTCGGCCTCCGGGACTACAATGAGCAGTTCTTC
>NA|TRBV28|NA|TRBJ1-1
CASSLISEAFF
TGTGCCAGCAGTTTAATCTCTGAAGCTTTCTTT
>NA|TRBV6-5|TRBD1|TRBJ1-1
CASQKQGGTEAFF
TGTGCCAGCCAAAAGCAGGGGGGCACTGAAGCTTTCTTT
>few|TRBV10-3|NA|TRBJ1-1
CASSPRENTEAFF
TGTGCCAGCAGCCCTAGAGAGAACACTGAAGCTTTCTTT
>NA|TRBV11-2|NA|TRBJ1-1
CASSLSSMGGAFF
TGTGCCAGCAGCTTAAGTTCTATGGGGGGAGCTTTCTTT
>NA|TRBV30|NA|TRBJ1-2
CAWRQFNYGYTF
TGTGCCTGGAGGCAGTTCAACTATGGCTACACCTTC
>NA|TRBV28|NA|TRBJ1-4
CASSLHRPQEKLFF
TGTGCCAGCAGTTTGCACAGGCCCCAGGAAAAACTGTTTTTT
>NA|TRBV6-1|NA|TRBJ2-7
CASSELELTSYEQYF
TGTGCCAGCAGTGAATTGGAGCTTACCTCCTACGAGCAGTACTTC
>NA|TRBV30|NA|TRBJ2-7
CAWSVPVPSYEQYF
TGTGCCTGGAGTGTACCCGTCCCCAGCTACGAGCAGTACTTC
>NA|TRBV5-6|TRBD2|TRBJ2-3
CASSLLAGGPSTDTQYF
TGTGCCAGCAGCTTACTAGCGGGAGGGCCGTCCACAGATACGCAGTATTTT
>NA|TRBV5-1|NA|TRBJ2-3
CASSLGGASSTDTQYF
TGCGCCAGCAGCTTGGGGGGAGCCTCTAGCACAGATACGCAGTATTTT
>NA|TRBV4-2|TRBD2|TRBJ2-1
CASSQEHSGSQGNEQFF
TGTGCCAGCAGCCAAGAACATAGCGGGAGTCAAGGAAATGAGCAGTTCTTC
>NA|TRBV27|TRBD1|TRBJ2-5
CASSRSDRGVETQYF
TGTGCCAGCAGCCGCTCAGACAGGGGTGTAGAGACCCAGTACTTC
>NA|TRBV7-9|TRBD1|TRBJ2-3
CASSFVKGTGVDTQYF
TGTGCCAGCAGCTTTGTTAAAGGGACAGGGGTTGATACGCAGTATTTT
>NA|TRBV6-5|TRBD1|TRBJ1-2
CASRPNRGSYYGYTF
TGTGCCAGCAGACCAAACAGGGGATCATACTATGGCTACACCTTC
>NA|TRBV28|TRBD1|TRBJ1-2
CASSSSQGAKGYTF
TGTGCCAGCAGTTCCTCGCAGGGGGCGAAAGGCTACACCTTC
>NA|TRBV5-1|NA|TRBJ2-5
CASSLAPSSVFVQETQYF
TGCGCCAGCAGCTTGGCCCCTAGCAGCGTTTTTGTCCAAGAGACCCAGTACTTC